This entry features one T cell receptor beta chain sequence. The sample is drawn from a study of T cell changes during pregnancy in multiple sclerosis. Deletions cut 6 bases from V and 0 bases from J, with 15 bases between. The CDR3 is made up of 15 amino acids. The V gene's germline CDR1 is SGHTS and CDR2 YDEGEE. Clones were read by immunoSEQ multiplex PCR, and TCRdb kept only the in-frame ones, dropping some. This sample carries 50,000 or so clones, about nine tenths of them seen once, and the ten largest clones take under 0.3%. The chain recombines TRBV5-8 with TRBJ1-2, with unresolved D. The source is a female donor with multiple sclerosis, enrolled in a pregnancy study. This specimen was CD4+ T cells from peripheral blood mononuclear cells, taken in the second trimester of pregnancy. CDR3 loop: CASTHRGLTNYGYTF. CDR3 in DNA: TGTGCCAGCACCCACCGGGGATTGACTAACTATGGCTACACCTTC. The whole variable domain, remainder taken from reference TRBV5-8 and TRBJ1-2, is EAGVTQSPTHLIKTRGQQATLRCSPISGHTSVYWYQQALGLGLQFLLWYDEGEERNRGNFPPRFSGRQFPNYSSELNVNALELEDSALYLCASTHRGLTNYGYTFGSGTRLTVV.